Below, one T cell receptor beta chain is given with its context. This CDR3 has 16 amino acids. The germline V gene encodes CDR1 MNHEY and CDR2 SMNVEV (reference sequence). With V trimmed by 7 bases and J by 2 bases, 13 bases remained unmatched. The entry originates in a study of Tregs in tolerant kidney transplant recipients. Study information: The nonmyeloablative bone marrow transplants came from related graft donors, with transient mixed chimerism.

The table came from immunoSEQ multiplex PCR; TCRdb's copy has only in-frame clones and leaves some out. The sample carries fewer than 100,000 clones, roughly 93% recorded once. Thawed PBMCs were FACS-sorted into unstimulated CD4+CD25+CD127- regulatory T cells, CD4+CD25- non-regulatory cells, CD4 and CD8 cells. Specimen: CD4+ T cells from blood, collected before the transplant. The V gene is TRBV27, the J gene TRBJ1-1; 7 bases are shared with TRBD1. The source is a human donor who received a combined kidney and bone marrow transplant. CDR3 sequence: CASIRSRDRINTEAFF. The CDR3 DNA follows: TGTGCCAGCATCAGATCCCGGGACAGAATCAACACTGAAGCTTTCTTT.